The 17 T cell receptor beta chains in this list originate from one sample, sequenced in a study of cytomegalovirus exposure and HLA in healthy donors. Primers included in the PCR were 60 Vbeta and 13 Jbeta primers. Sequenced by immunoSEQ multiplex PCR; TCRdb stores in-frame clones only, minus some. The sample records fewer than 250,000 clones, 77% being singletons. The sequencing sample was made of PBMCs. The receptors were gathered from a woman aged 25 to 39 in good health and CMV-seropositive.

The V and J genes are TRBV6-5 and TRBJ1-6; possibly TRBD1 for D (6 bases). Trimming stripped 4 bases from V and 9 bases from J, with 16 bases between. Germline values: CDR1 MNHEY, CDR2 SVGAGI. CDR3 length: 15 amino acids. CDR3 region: CASSSPAGVTSPLHF. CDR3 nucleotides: TGTGCCAGCAGTTCCCCGGCAGGGGTTACTTCACCCCTCCACTTT.

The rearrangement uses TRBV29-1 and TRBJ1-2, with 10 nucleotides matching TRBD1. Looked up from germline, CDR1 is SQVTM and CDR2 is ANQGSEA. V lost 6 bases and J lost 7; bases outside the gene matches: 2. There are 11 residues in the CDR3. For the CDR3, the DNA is TGCAGCGTGGGACAGGGGTGTGGCTACACCTTC. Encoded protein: CSVGQGCGYTF.

Here the CDR3 DNA reads TGTGCCAGCAGCTGGTACTCCCGGGGTGGGAACACCATATATTTT. This sequence encodes CASSWYSRGGNTIYF. The chain joins TRBV7-8 to TRBJ1-3; D not certain. V was clipped by 4 bases and J by 7 bases, with 17 bases between them. The length of the CDR3 is 15 residues. CDR1 and CDR2 from the germline V gene are SGHVS and FQNEAQ.

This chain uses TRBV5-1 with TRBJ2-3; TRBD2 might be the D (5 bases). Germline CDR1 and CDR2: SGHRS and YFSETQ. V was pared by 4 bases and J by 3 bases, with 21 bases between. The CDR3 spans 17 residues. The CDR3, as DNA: TGCGCCAGCAGCGCATACCCAGCGGTTGCTGGGACAGATACGCAGTATTTT. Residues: CASSAYPAVAGTDTQYF.

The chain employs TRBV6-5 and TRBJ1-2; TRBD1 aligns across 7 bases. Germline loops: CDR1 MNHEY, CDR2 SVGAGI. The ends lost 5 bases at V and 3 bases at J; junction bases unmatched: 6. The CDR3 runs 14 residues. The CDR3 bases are TGTGCCAGCAGTAGAGACAGGGAGGACTATGGCTACACCTTC. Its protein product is CASSRDREDYGYTF.

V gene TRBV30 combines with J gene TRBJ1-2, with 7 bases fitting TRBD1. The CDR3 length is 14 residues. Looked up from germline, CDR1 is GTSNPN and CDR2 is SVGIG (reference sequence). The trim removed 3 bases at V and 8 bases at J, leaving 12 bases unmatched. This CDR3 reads CAWSGKGQHGGYTF. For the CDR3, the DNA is TGTGCCTGGAGCGGGAAGGGACAGCATGGGGGCTACACCTTC.

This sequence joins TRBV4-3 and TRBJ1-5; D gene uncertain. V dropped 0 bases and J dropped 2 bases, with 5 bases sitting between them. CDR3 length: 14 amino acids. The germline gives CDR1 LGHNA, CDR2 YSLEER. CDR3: CASSQDGGNQPQHF. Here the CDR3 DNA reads TGCGCCAGCAGCCAAGACGGGGGCAATCAGCCCCAGCATTTT.

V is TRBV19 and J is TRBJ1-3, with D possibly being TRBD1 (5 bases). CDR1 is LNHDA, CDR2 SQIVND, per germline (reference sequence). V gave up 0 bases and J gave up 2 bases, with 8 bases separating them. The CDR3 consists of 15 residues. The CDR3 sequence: CASSIEGGAGNTIYF. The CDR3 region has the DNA TGTGCCAGTAGTATAGAAGGAGGGGCTGGAAACACCATATATTTT.

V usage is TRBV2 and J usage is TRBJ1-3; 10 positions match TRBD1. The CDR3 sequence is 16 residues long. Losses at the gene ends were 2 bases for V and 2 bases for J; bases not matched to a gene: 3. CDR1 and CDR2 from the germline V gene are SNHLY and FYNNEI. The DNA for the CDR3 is TGTGCCAGCAGTGAAATGGGACAGGGGCCTGGAAACACCATATATTTT. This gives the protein CASSEMGQGPGNTIYF.

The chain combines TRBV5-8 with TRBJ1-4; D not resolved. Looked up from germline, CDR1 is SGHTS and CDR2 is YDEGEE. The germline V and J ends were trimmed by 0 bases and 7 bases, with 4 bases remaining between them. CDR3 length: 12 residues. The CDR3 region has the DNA TGTGCCAGCAGCTTGGACGGTGAAAAACTGTTTTTT. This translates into CASSLDGEKLFF.

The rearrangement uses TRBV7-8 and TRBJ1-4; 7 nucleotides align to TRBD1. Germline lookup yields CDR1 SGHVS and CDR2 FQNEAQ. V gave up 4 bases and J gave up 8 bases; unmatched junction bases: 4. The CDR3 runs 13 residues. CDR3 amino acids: CASSSRGREKLFF. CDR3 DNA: TGTGCCAGCAGCTCGAGGGGGCGAGAAAAACTGTTTTTT.

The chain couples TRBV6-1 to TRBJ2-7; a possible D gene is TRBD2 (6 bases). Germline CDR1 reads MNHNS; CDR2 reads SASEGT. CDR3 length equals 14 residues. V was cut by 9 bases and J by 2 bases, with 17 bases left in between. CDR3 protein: CASDALPGAYEQYF. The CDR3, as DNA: TGTGCCAGTGACGCTCTACCGGGAGCCTACGAGCAGTACTTC.

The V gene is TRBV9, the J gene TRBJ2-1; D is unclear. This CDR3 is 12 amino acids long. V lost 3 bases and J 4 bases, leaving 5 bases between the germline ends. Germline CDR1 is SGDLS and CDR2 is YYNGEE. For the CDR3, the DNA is TGTGCCAGCAGCGCAGCGTACAATGAGCAGTTCTTC. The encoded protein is CASSAAYNEQFF. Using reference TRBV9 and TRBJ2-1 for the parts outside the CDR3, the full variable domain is DSGVTQTPKHLITATGQRVTLRCSPRSGDLSVYWYQQSLDQGLQFLIQYYNGEERAKGNILERFSAQQFPDLHSELNLSSLELGDSALYFCASSAAYNEQFFGPGTRLTVL.

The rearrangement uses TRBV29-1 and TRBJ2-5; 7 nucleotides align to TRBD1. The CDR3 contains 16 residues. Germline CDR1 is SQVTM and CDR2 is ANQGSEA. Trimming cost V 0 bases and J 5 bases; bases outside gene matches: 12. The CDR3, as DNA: TGCAGCGTTGAAGATAGGGTGACAGGGCTAGGGGAGACCCAGTACTTC. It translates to CSVEDRVTGLGETQYF.

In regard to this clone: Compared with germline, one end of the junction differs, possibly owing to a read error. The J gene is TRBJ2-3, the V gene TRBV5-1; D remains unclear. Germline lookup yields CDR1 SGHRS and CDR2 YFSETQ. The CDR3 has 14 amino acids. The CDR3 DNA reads TGCGCCAGCAGCGCTCCGTTGGGCACAGATACGCAGTATTTC. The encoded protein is CASSAPLGTDTQYF.

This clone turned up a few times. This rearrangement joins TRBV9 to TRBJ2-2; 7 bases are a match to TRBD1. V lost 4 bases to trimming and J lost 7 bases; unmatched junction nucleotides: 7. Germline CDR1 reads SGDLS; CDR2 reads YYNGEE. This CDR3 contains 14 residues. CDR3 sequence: CASSPETGYGELFF. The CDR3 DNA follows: TGTGCCAGCAGCCCCGAGACAGGGTACGGGGAGCTGTTTTTT.

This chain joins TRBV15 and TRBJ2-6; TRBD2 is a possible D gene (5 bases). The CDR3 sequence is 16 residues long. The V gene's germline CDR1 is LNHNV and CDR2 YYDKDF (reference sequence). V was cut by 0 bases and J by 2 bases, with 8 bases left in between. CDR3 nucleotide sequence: TGTGCCACCAGCAGAGACGAGGGCCCTGGGGCCAACGTCCTGACTTTC. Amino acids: CATSRDEGPGANVLTF. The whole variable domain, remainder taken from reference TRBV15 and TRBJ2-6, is DAMVIQNPRYQVTQFGKPVTLSCSQTLNHNVMYWYQQKSSQAPKLLFHYYDKDFNNEADTPDNFQSRRPNTSFCFLDIRSPGLGDTAMYLCATSRDEGPGANVLTFGAGSRLTVL.